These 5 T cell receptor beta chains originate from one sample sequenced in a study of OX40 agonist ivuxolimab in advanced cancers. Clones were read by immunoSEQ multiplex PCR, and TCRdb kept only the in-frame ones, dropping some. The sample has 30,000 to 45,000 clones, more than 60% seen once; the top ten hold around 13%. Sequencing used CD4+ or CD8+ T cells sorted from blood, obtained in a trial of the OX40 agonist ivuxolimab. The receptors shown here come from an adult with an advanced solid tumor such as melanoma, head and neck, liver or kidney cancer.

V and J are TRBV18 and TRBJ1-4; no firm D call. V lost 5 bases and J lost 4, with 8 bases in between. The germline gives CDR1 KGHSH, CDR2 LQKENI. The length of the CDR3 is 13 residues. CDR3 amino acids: CASSFEDNEKLFF. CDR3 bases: TGTGCCAGCTCATTTGAAGATAATGAAAAACTGTTTTTT. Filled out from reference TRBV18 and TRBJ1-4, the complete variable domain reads NAGVMQNPRHLVRRRGQEARLRCSPMKGHSHVYWYRQLPEEGLKFMVYLQKENIIDESGMPKERFSAEFPKEGPSILRIQQVVRGDSAAYFCASSFEDNEKLFFGSGTQLSVL.

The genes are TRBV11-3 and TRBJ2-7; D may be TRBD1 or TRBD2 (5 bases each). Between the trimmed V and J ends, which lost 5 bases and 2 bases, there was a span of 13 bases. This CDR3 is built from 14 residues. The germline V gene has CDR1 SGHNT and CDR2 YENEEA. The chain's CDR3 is CASSPPGRAYEQYF. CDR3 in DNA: TGTGCCAGCAGCCCACCGGGACGGGCCTACGAGCAGTACTTC.

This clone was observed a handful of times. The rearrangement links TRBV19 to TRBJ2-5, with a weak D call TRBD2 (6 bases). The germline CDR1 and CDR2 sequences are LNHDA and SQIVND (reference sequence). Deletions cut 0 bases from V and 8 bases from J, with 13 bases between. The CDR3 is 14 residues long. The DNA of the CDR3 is TGTGCCAGTAGTATAGATCGGAGGGGTCCAACCCAGTACTTC. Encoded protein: CASSIDRRGPTQYF.

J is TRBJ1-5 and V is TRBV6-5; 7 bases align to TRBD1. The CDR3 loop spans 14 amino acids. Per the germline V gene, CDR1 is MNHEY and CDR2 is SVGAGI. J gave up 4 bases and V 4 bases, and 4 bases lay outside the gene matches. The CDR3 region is CASSSRGPNQPQHF. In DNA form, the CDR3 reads TGTGCCAGCAGTTCGAGGGGGCCGAATCAGCCCCAGCATTTT.

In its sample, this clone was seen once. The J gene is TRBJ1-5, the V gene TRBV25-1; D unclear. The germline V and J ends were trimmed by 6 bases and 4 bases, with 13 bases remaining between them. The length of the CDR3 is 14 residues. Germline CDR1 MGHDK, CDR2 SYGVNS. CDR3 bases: TGTGCCAGCAGCCTGCCGGGGAGGAATCAGCCCCAGCATTTT. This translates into CASSLPGRNQPQHF.